This T cell receptor (beta chain) was sequenced during a study of blood T cell repertoires in COVID-19. Study at large: COVID-19 samples, acute and convalescent, were from the United States, Italy and Spain.

Profiled with immunoSEQ multiplex PCR; TCRdb holds only in-frame clones, not every one. The sample includes some 400,000 clones, 91% seen only once; the top ten take about 0.78%. The ends were cut back, 4 bases at V and 3 bases at J, with 12 bases in the middle. The CDR3 extends over 14 amino acids. Germline values: CDR1 SGHTA, CDR2 FQGNSA. Sequencing used PBMCs or T cells enriched from blood (not recorded which). The source is a woman aged 35 to 49 who had been exposed to COVID-19. V and J are TRBV7-2 and TRBJ2-5; D perhaps matches TRBD1 (6 bases). CDR3 DNA: TGTGCCAGCAGCTCCGTAACAGGGAAAGAGACCCAGTACTTC. Encoded protein: CASSSVTGKETQYF. The variable domain in full, completed from reference TRBV7-2 and TRBJ2-5, reads GAGVSQSPSNKVTEKGKDVELRCDPISGHTALYWYRQSLGQGLEFLIYFQGNSAPDKSGLPSDRFSAERTGGSVSTLTIQRTQQEDSAVYLCASSSVTGKETQYFGPGTRLLVL.